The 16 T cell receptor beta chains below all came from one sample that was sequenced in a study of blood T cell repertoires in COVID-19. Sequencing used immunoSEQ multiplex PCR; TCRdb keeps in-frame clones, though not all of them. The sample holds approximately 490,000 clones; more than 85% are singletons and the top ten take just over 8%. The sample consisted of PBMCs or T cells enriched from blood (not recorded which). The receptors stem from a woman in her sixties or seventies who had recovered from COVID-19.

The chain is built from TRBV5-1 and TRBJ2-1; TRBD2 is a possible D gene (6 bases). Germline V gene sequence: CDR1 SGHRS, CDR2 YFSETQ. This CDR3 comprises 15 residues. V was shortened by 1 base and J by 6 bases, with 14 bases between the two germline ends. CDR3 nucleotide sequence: TGCGCCAGCAGCTTGTTGGCGGTGGAGGGCAATGAGCAGTTCTTC. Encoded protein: CASSLLAVEGNEQFF.

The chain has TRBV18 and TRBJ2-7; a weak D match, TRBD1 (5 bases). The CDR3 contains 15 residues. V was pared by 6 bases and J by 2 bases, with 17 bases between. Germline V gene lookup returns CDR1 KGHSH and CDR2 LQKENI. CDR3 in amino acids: CASSPDTPGAYEQYF. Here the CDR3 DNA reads TGTGCCAGCTCTCCGGACACCCCCGGAGCCTACGAGCAGTACTTC.

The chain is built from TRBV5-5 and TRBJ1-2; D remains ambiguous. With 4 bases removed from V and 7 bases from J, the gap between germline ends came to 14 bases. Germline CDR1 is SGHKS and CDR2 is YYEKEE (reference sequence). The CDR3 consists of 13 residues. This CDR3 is CASSTGGRRGYTF. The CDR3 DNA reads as TGTGCCAGCAGCACCGGAGGTCGTCGTGGCTACACCTTC.

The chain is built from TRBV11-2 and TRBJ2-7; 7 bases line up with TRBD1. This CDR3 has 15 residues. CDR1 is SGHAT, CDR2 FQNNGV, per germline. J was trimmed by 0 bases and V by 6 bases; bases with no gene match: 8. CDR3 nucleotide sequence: TGTGCCAGCAGACCCACAGGGGCCCACTCCTACGAGCAGTACTTC. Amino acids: CASRPTGAHSYEQYF.

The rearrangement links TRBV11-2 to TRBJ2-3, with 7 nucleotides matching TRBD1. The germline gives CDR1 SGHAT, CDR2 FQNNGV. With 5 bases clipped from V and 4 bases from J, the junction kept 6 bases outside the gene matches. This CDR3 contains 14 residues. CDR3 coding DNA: TGTGCCAGCAGCCGTAGGACAGGCCCAGATACGCAGTATTTT. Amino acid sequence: CASSRRTGPDTQYF.

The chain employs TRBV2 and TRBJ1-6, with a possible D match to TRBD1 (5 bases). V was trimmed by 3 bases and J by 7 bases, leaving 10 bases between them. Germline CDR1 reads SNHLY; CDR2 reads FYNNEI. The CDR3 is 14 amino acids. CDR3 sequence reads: CASSDGQINSPLHF. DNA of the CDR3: TGTGCCAGCAGTGATGGACAAATAAATTCACCCCTCCACTTT.

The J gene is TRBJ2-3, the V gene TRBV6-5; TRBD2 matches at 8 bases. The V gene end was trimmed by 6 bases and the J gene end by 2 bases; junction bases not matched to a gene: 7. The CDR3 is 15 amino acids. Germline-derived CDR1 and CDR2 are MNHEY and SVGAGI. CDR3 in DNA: TGTGCCAGCAGGCCATCTAGCGGGCCCACAGATACGCAGTATTTT. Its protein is CASRPSSGPTDTQYF.

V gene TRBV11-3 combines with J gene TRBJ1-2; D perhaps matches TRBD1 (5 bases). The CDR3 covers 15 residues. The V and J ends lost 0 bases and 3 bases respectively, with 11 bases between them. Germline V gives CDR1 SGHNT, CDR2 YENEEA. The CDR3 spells CASSLDQQGHYGYTF. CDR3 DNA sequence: TGTGCCAGCAGCTTAGATCAGCAGGGCCACTATGGCTACACCTTC.

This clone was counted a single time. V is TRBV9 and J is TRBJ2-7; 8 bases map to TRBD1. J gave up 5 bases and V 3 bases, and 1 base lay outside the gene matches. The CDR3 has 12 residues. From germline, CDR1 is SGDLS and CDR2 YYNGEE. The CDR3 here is CASSGTGHEQYF. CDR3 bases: TGTGCCAGCAGCGGGACAGGGCACGAGCAGTACTTC.

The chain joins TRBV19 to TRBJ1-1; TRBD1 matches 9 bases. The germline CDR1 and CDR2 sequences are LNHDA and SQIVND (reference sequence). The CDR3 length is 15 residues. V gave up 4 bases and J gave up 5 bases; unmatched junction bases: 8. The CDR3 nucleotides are TGTGCCAGTAGTACAACAGGGGGCCAGTGGACTGAAGCTTTCTTT. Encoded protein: CASSTTGGQWTEAFF.

The CDR3 DNA follows: TGTGCCAGCAGTTACTCCACAGGGGGCGGTGGAAACACCATATATTTT. This translates into CASSYSTGGGGNTIYF. V gene TRBV6-6 combines with J gene TRBJ1-3; 9 nucleotides match TRBD1. Losses at the gene ends were 0 bases for V and 3 bases for J; bases not matched to a gene: 3. The germline gives CDR1 MNHNY, CDR2 SVGAGI (reference sequence). The CDR3 has 16 residues.

As DNA, the CDR3 is TGTGCCAGCAGCTCAAACAGGGGTGATTCACCCCTCCACTTT. It specifies CASSSNRGDSPLHF. The genes are TRBV5-6 and TRBJ1-6; the match to TRBD1 covers 7 bases. This CDR3 is 14 amino acids long. Germline CDR1 reads SGHDT; CDR2 reads YYEEEE. The ends lost 3 bases at V and 8 bases at J; junction bases unmatched: 5.

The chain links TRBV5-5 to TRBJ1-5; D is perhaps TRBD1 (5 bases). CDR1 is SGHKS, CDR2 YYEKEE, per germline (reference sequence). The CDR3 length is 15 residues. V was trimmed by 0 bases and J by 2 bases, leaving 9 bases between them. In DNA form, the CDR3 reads TGTGCCAGCAGCTTGGCGGCGGGGGGCAATCAGCCCCAGCATTTT. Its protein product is CASSLAAGGNQPQHF.

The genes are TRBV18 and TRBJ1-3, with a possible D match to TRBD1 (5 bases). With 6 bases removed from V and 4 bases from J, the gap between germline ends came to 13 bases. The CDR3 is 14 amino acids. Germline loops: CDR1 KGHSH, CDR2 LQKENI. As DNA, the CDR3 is TGTGCCAGCTCCCTCCCAGGGATGGGAAACACCATATATTTT. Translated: CASSLPGMGNTIYF.

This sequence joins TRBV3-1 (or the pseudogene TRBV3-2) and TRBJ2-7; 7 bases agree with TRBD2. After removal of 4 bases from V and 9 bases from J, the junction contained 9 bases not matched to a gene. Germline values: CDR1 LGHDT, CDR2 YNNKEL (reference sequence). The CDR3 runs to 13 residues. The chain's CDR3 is CASSLLAFPRQYF. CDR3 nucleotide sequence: TGTGCCAGCAGCCTACTAGCGTTCCCGCGGCAGTACTTC.

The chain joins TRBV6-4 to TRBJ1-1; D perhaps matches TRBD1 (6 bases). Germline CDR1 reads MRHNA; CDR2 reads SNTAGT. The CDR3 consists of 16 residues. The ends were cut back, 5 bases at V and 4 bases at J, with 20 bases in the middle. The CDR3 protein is CASSRLPNREGTEAFF. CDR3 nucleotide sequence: TGTGCCAGCAGTCGCCTTCCTAACAGGGAGGGCACTGAAGCTTTCTTT.